This T cell receptor (beta chain) was documented in a study of naive and memory T cell subsets. Study-level findings and limits: In naive cells, over 85% of TCR sequences were seen only once.

An equimolar mix of two oligonucleotides served as the beta constant-region primer for TRBC1 and TRBC2. The ligated cDNA underwent four PCR rounds using SP2 and nested alpha and beta constant-region primers. The cDNA 3' end received a ligated single-stranded oligonucleotide carrying the SP2 primer and a 12-nucleotide UMI. TCRdb re-called the UMI-ligation and nested PCR reads through MiXCR, storing one row per CDR3 protein. This sample has under 35,000 distinct CDR3 sequences, with 18% found just once. CMV status came from CD4+ T cell IFNgamma after overnight CMV lysate stimulation of fresh PBMCs. EMRA cells were CD45RA+CD27-, and effector memory cells CD45RA-CD27-. On this clonotype itself: Its antigen is not known.

V lost 7 bases, J lost 0 bases, and 19 bases lay in between. CDR3 length: 15 residues. CDR1 and CDR2 (germline): DFQATT, SNEGSKA (reference sequence). This chain links TRBV20-1 with TRBJ2-7; tentative D call: TRBD1 (5 bases). The sample was effector memory CD4+ T cells from blood. The subset was: effector memory, CD45RA- CD27-. The clonotype was recovered from a human donor in good health. The CDR3 spells CSGTDWGDPSYEQYF. CDR3 nucleotides: TGCAGTGGGACCGATTGGGGCGATCCCTCCTACGAGCAGTACTTC.